These T cell receptor beta chains were read from a single sample in a study of blood T cell repertoires in COVID-19. Profiling relied on immunoSEQ multiplex PCR, and the TCRdb table lists in-frame clones only, not all of them. This table has some 200,000 clones, about 86% appearing once. Sequencing was carried out using peripheral blood. The receptors derive from an older woman with COVID-19, enrolled during active disease. Both conserved end residues are part of each CDR3. A D gene is named only where the DNA matches it firmly. Size values are once, few and many counts, or a class for expanded clones, and some rows have none.

TRBJ2-2 | TRBV7-9 | TRBD2 | - | TGTGCCAGCAGCTTAGAAACCGCGGGAGAAGGGACCGGGGAGCTGTTTTTT | CASSLETAGEGTGELFF
TRBJ1-1 | TRBV9 | - | - | TGTGCCACCCGGCCTCAGGCCAACACTGAAGCTTTCTTT | CATRPQANTEAFF
TRBJ2-1 | TRBV29-1 | TRBD2 | - | TGCAGCGCCGTACCGGGACTAGCGGAGCAGTTCTTC | CSAVPGLAEQFF
TRBJ1-3 | TRBV11-3 | - | - | TGTGCCAGCAGCTTAGTTCGACAGTTTTCCTCTGGAAACACCATATATTTT | CASSLVRQFSSGNTIYF
TRBJ1-4 | TRBV4-2 | - | - | TGTGCCAGCAGCCAAGATGGCGGAGGCACAACTAATGAAAAACTGTTTTTT | CASSQDGGGTTNEKLFF
TRBJ2-3 | TRBV20-1 | TRBD2 | - | TGCAGTGCTAGTTTTCCAGCGGGAGATACGGATACGCAGTATTTT | CSASFPAGDTDTQYF
TRBJ1-5 | TRBV18 | - | - | TGTGCCAGCTCAAGAACTTATCAGCCCCAGCATTTT | CASSRTYQPQHF
TRBJ2-2 | TRBV19 | - | - | TGTGCCAGTAGTATCAAGTTCAGTACCGGGGAGCTGTTTTTT | CASSIKFSTGELFF
TRBJ1-5 | TRBV7-9 | - | few | TGTGCCAGCGCACAGCTTAGCAATCAGCCCCAGCATTTT | CASAQLSNQPQHF
TRBJ1-6 | TRBV4-3 | - | - | TGCGCCAGCAGCCAAGTTCCCGTTCGTGGGCCTGGGAATTCACCCCTCCACTTT | CASSQVPVRGPGNSPLHF
TRBJ2-7 | TRBV12-5 | - | - | TGTGCTAGTGGTTTGGACGCCTCAGGATCCTACGAGCAGTACTTC | CASGLDASGSYEQYF
TRBJ2-2 | TRBV5-1 | TRBD2 | - | TGCGCCAGCAGCCTTCTGCCACTAGCGGAGACCCTCACCGGGGAGCTGTTTTTT | CASSLLPLAETLTGELFF
TRBJ2-2 | TRBV5-5 | - | few | TGTGCCAGCAGCTTGCTACACGGCGGGACCGGGGAGCTGTTTTTT | CASSLLHGGTGELFF
TRBJ2-1 | TRBV11-2 | TRBD2 | - | TGTGTCGGGGCGGGAGGACCCTACAATGAGCAGTTCTTC | CVGAGGPYNEQFF
TRBJ2-1 | TRBV30 | TRBD2 | - | TGTGCCTTGACAAGGGGACTAGCGGGAGGGGATGAGCAGTTCTTC | CALTRGLAGGDEQFF
TRBJ1-4 | TRBV7-3 | - | - | TGTGCCAGCAATTTGCAGCGGGCAACTAATGAAAAACTGTTTTTT | CASNLQRATNEKLFF
TRBJ2-3 | TRBV30 | - | - | TGTGCCTGGAGCCCTCTAGGGGAGGCCACAGATACGCAGTATTTT | CAWSPLGEATDTQYF
TRBJ1-5 | TRBV18 | - | - | TGTGCCAGCTCACGGGAGACTAGCAATCAGCCCCAGCATTTT | CASSRETSNQPQHF
TRBJ2-7 | TRBV4-3 | TRBD1 | - | TGCGCCAGCAGCCAAACAGGGGTCCTCGGCGAGCAGTACTTC | CASSQTGVLGEQYF
TRBJ2-7 | TRBV11-2 | TRBD1 | - | TGTGCCAGCAGCTCCCGGGACAGGGGCTACGAGCAGTACTTC | CASSSRDRGYEQYF
TRBJ2-7 | TRBV7-2 | - | - | TGTGCCAGCAGCCCCAGTGGGGGCAGTTTGTCCTACGAGCAGTACTTC | CASSPSGGSLSYEQYF
TRBJ1-4 | TRBV3-1/TRBV3-2 | - | - | TGTGCCAGCAGCCCAGGGAAGAAAGGGGAAAAACTGTTTTTT | CASSPGKKGEKLFF
TRBJ1-6 | TRBV6-5 | TRBD1 | - | TGTGCCAGCAGTTTCCACAGGGGAAGTAATTCACCCCTCCACTTT | CASSFHRGSNSPLHF
TRBJ1-1 | TRBV15 | TRBD1 | few | TGTGCCACCAGCAGGGTTGGACAGGAGGCTTTCTTT | CATSRVGQEAFF
TRBJ2-7 | TRBV30 | - | - | TGTGCCTGGAACCGGGACAGGACTAGCGAGCAGTACTTC | CAWNRDRTSEQYF
TRBJ2-7 | TRBV19 | - | - | TGTGCCAGTAGTCAGGATCCGGGGTACGAGCAGTACTTC | CASSQDPGYEQYF
TRBJ1-2 | TRBV19 | - | - | TGTGCCAGTAGGGAGAACTTTGGTAACTATGGCTACACCTTC | CASRENFGNYGYTF
TRBJ1-5 | TRBV28 | - | - | TGTGCCAGCACCCTCTTAAGGGGGAGCAATCAGCCCCAGCATTTT | CASTLLRGSNQPQHF
TRBJ1-2 | TRBV6-6 | - | - | TGTGCCAGCAGTTACTCGCGACAGAGGGGGAACTATGGCTACACCTTC | CASSYSRQRGNYGYTF
TRBJ1-1 | TRBV15 | TRBD1 | - | TGTGCCACTCGTAGGGACAGGGCGTTTGTTGCTGAAGCTTTCTTT | CATRRDRAFVAEAFF
TRBJ1-1 | TRBV10-3 | - | - | TGTGCCACTACGGGACACCCAGCGAACACTGAAGCTTTCTTT | CATTGHPANTEAFF
TRBJ1-6 | TRBV6-2/TRBV6-3 | - | once | TGTGCCAGCAGTTACAGGACAGCTAATTCACCCCTCCACTTT | CASSYRTANSPLHF
TRBJ1-2 | TRBV6-4 | TRBD1 | - | TGTGCCAGCAGGACAGGGTATGGCTACACCTTC | CASRTGYGYTF
TRBJ1-3 | TRBV12-3/TRBV12-4 | TRBD1 | - | TGTGCCAGCGGACAGGGGTCGGGAAACACCATATATTTT | CASGQGSGNTIYF
TRBJ1-6 | TRBV6-2/TRBV6-3 | TRBD1 | - | TGTGCCAGCAGTTTAACCCAGGGGGCAATTTCACCCCTCCACTTT | CASSLTQGAISPLHF
TRBJ1-4 | TRBV27 | TRBD1 | few | TGTGCCAGCAGCCAAAGGACAGGGTTTAGTGAAAAACTGTTTTTT | CASSQRTGFSEKLFF
TRBJ1-2 | TRBV5-1 | - | - | TGCGCCAGCAGCTTGACAGGAATTGACTATGGCTACACCTTC | CASSLTGIDYGYTF
TRBJ2-7 | TRBV29-1 | - | - | TGCAGCGTTGAGGGGTGGCAGGGGAATCTCTACGAGCAGTACTTC | CSVEGWQGNLYEQYF
TRBJ1-6 | TRBV12-3/TRBV12-4 | - | - | TGTGCCAGCAGTATCCGGGGAGGTTCACCCCTCCACTTT | CASSIRGGSPLHF
TRBJ1-4 | TRBV7-2 | - | - | TGTGCCAGCAGTCCAGGGCTTAATGAAAAACTGTTTTTT | CASSPGLNEKLFF
TRBJ2-1 | TRBV6-2/TRBV6-3 | - | - | TGTGCCAGCAGTGGTCTGCGAGGCCCTTACAATGAGCAGTTCTTC | CASSGLRGPYNEQFF
TRBJ1-4 | TRBV10-3 | - | - | TGTGCCATCAGTGAGCGCGGGATGGCGGCTAATGAAAAACTGTTTTTT | CAISERGMAANEKLFF
TRBJ2-1 | TRBV7-2 | TRBD2 | once | TGTGCCAGCAGCAATGTAGCGGGAGGGCCTAGGGATGAGCAGTTCTTC | CASSNVAGGPRDEQFF
TRBJ1-4 | TRBV7-9 | - | - | TGTGCCAGCAGCTTAGGCTCTGGGGCAGTTGACAAACGCAATGAAAAACTGTTTTTT | CASSLGSGAVDKRNEKLFF
TRBJ2-7 | TRBV7-9 | - | - | TGTGCCAGCAGCGACAGGACGTCCTACTACGAGCAGTACTTC | CASSDRTSYYEQYF
TRBJ1-1 | TRBV19 | TRBD1 | - | TGTGCCAGTAGTCTGAGACAGGGAGTCATGAACACTGAAGCTTTCTTT | CASSLRQGVMNTEAFF
TRBJ2-7 | TRBV5-4 | TRBD1 | - | TGTGCCAGCAGCTTGCTCAGGACAGGGGGCGAGCAGTACTTC | CASSLLRTGGEQYF
TRBJ2-2 | TRBV7-6 | - | many | TGTGCCAGCAGCTCCTACACCGGGGAGCTGTTTTTT | CASSSYTGELFF
TRBJ1-5 | TRBV28 | - | - | TGTGCCATCCACTCCCGCTATAGCAATCAGCCCCAGCATTTT | CAIHSRYSNQPQHF
TRBJ2-2 | TRBV4-3 | TRBD2 | - | TGCGCCAGCAGCCAAGATTTGGGACTAGCGGGAGGTACGAACACCGGGGAGCTGTTTTTT | CASSQDLGLAGGTNTGELFF
TRBJ1-1 | TRBV28 | - | - | TGTGCCAGCAGTTTAGTATATAACACTGAAGCTTTCTTT | CASSLVYNTEAFF
TRBJ1-6 | TRBV10-3 | TRBD1 | - | TGTGCCATTAGGGGGCAGGCCTATAATTCACCCCTCCACTTT | CAIRGQAYNSPLHF
TRBJ2-7 | TRBV10-2 | TRBD2 | - | TGCGCCAGCACTTCGACTAGCCTCAACGAGCAGTACTTC | CASTSTSLNEQYF
TRBJ2-5 | TRBV29-1 | TRBD1 | - | TGCAGCGTGATCCGGGACAGGGCCGGAGAGACCCAGTACTTC | CSVIRDRAGETQYF